Listed below are T cell receptor beta chains from one sample, sequenced in a study of blood T cell repertoires in COVID-19. Sequenced by immunoSEQ multiplex PCR; TCRdb stores in-frame clones only, minus some. Seen here are some 110,000 clones, about 88% observed once, and the top ten hold 4% to 6%. Input material: peripheral blood. Receptor source: a human donor in a cohort sampled during active COVID-19. Both conserved end residues are part of each CDR3. The order of the fields is V gene, J gene, clone size, D gene, CDR3 protein, CDR3 DNA. A D gene is named only where the DNA matches it firmly. Size is omitted from some rows. Given values are once, few, many or a class for expanded clones.

TRBV6-5	TRBJ2-7	-	-	CASSNNYEQYF	TGTGCCAGCTCAAACAACTACGAGCAGTACTTC
TRBV11-2	TRBJ2-5	-	-	CASSFEETQYF	TGTGCCAGCAGCTTTGAGGAGACCCAGTACTTC
TRBV28	TRBJ2-1	-	-	CASSLIYRIKNSYNEQFF	TGTGCCAGCAGTTTAATCTACAGAATTAAAAACTCCTACAATGAGCAGTTCTTC
TRBV19	TRBJ2-3	-	TRBD1	CASKSRGRDTQYF	TGTGCCAGTAAGAGCAGGGGGCGAGATACGCAGTATTTT
TRBV9	TRBJ2-1	-	TRBD2	CASRPGLVNNEQFF	TGTGCCAGCAGGCCGGGACTAGTAAACAATGAGCAGTTCTTC
TRBV10-3	TRBJ1-5	-	-	CAISEGRGNNQPQHF	TGTGCCATCAGTGAAGGAAGGGGAAACAATCAGCCCCAGCATTTT
TRBV7-2	TRBJ2-2	-	-	CASSLEPSVGELFF	TGTGCCAGCAGCTTAGAACCTAGTGTGGGGGAGCTGTTTTTT
TRBV9	TRBJ2-3	-	-	CASSVGGGLRDTQYF	TGTGCCAGCAGCGTAGGTGGGGGCCTAAGAGATACGCAGTATTTT
TRBV7-9	TRBJ2-7	few	-	CASSLGIGPYEQYF	TGTGCCAGCAGCCTCGGGATCGGCCCATACGAGCAGTACTTC
TRBV6-5	TRBJ2-4	-	TRBD1	CASGTGGWDIQYF	TGTGCCAGTGGGACAGGGGGCTGGGACATTCAGTACTTC
TRBV5-5	TRBJ1-4	-	-	CASSPSVPANEKLFF	TGTGCCAGCAGCCCCTCAGTGCCCGCTAATGAAAAACTGTTTTTT
TRBV10-3	TRBJ1-3	-	-	CAISESTAGGNTIYF	TGTGCCATCAGTGAGTCGACGGCAGGAGGAAACACCATATATTTT
TRBV3-1/TRBV3-2	TRBJ2-2	-	-	CASSQSRQTHTGELFF	TGTGCCAGCAGCCAAAGTCGACAGACCCACACCGGGGAGCTGTTTTTT
TRBV5-1	TRBJ2-2	-	TRBD1	CASRPGGQFGELFF	TGCGCCAGCAGGCCAGGGGGCCAATTCGGGGAGCTGTTTTTT
TRBV18	TRBJ2-3	-	-	CASSPGAGRTDTQYF	TGTGCCAGCTCACCGGGCGCGGGGCGCACAGATACGCAGTATTTT
TRBV11-3	TRBJ1-2	-	-	CASSPRGYGRWAYGYTF	TGTGCCAGCAGCCCGAGGGGGTACGGCCGATGGGCATATGGCTACACCTTC
TRBV7-8	TRBJ2-7	once	-	CASSLPSSYEQYF	TGTGCCAGCAGCTTACCTAGCTCCTACGAGCAGTACTTC
TRBV4-1	TRBJ2-5	-	-	CASSNPDGVLETQYF	TGCGCCAGCAGCAACCCGGACGGGGTGTTGGAGACCCAGTACTTC
TRBV4-1	TRBJ2-4	-	-	CASSQSRGGKNIQYF	TGCGCCAGCAGCCAATCCAGGGGCGGCAAAAACATTCAGTACTTC
TRBV7-6	TRBJ2-1	-	-	CASSQRVEQFF	TGTGCCAGCAGCCAGCGGGTGGAGCAGTTCTTC
TRBV4-1	TRBJ2-2	-	-	CASSQSLAARRTGELFF	TGCGCCAGCAGCCAATCCTTAGCAGCCCGACGCACCGGGGAGCTGTTTTTT
TRBV10-3	TRBJ2-5	-	-	CAISESVRETQYF	TGTGCCATCAGTGAGTCCGTGAGAGAGACCCAGTACTTC
TRBV5-4	TRBJ1-4	-	-	CASSSSKNEKLFF	TGTGCCAGCAGCTCAAGCAAAAATGAAAAACTGTTTTTT
TRBV27	TRBJ1-1	once	-	CASSHQGVPMNTEAFF	TGTGCCAGCAGTCACCAGGGTGTACCTATGAACACTGAAGCTTTCTTT
TRBV3-1/TRBV3-2	TRBJ1-6	-	-	CASSQGRGNSPLHF	TGTGCCAGCAGCCAAGGCAGAGGGAATTCACCCCTCCACTTT
TRBV7-3	TRBJ2-3	-	TRBD2	CASSLDPYRAGGDTQYF	TGTGCCAGCAGCTTAGACCCCTATCGGGCGGGGGGAGATACGCAGTATTTT
TRBV28	TRBJ2-7	-	TRBD1	CASSSIRDSSYEQYF	TGTGCCAGCAGCTCAATTAGGGACAGCTCCTACGAGCAGTACTTC
TRBV14	TRBJ2-1	-	-	CASSAEGGPWNEQFF	TGTGCCAGCAGCGCGGAGGGCGGGCCTTGGAATGAGCAGTTCTTC
TRBV5-1	TRBJ2-3	-	-	CASSEGGGGTDTQYF	TGCGCCAGCAGCGAAGGGGGTGGGGGCACAGATACGCAGTATTTT
TRBV11-2	TRBJ1-2	-	TRBD1	CASSFRDSRGYGYTF	TGTGCCAGCAGCTTTCGGGACAGTCGCGGCTATGGCTACACCTTC
TRBV30	TRBJ2-1	-	-	CAWRRYNEQFF	TGTGCCTGGAGGCGGTACAATGAGCAGTTCTTC